The 29 T cell receptor beta chains in this list originate from one sample, sequenced in a study of tumor-infiltrating lymphocytes in primary liver carcinoma. It was from roughly 20-30 mg of unsorted bulk tissue that RNA and DNA were co-extracted. The researchers produced TCR beta cDNA from 500 ng total RNA with a constant-region primer. ARM-PCR was slightly modified, and three nested multiplex PCR rounds with it gave rise to the TCR beta libraries. Primers for the first two PCR rounds were TRBV1-TRBV30 forward primers and a C-beta reverse primer (around 10 cycles per round). In TCRdb, the multiplex PCR reads were re-called with MiXCR into one record per CDR3 protein. The sample yields around 50,000 distinct CDR3 sequences, roughly 77% seen once. Sequencing was carried out using liver tumor tissue from sampling region 3. Subset noted: tumor region T3, left-lateral pole. These receptors all stem from a man aged 35 to 55 with primary liver carcinoma and hepatitis B virus infection.

About this clonotype itself: A read error is likely, as this CDR3 ends without the conserved phenylalanine or tryptophan. This chain joins TRBV11-2 and TRBJ2-1; 10 nucleotides align to TRBD1. Germline-derived CDR1 and CDR2 are SGHAT and FQNNGV. This CDR3 has 14 amino acids. CDR3 residues: CASGRGSGDRGQFL. In DNA, the CDR3 is TGTGCAAGCGGCCGAGGGTCCGGGGACAGGGGGCAGTTCTTG.

To note about this clonotype: Sequence at one end of the junction differs from germline and may be a read error. The chain couples TRBV6-1 to TRBJ2-7, with TRBD1 identical over 8 bases. Germline CDR1 MNHNS, CDR2 SASEGT. The CDR3 loop spans 20 amino acids. CDR3 bases: TGTGCCAGCAGTGAAGGGGTTCCGGGACAGGAAGGATGGAGCTCCTATGAGCAGTACTTC. Translated: CASSEGVPGQEGWSSYEQYF.

As concerns this clonotype: An end of the junction does not agree with germline; a read error may underlie this. This rearrangement joins TRBV12-3 or TRBV12-4 to TRBJ1-5; D may be TRBD1 (5 bases). The CDR3 is 14 residues long. CDR3 region: CSSSLAQGNQTQHF. CDR3 in DNA: TGTTCCAGCAGTTTAGCGCAGGGCAATCAGACCCAGCATTTT.

The genes are TRBV20-1 and TRBJ2-3; unclear D gene. CDR3 length equals 13 residues. The V gene lost 8 bases and the J gene lost 0 bases, with 12 bases spanning the gap. Per the germline V gene, CDR1 is DFQATT and CDR2 is SNEGSKA (reference sequence). In DNA form, the CDR3 reads TGCAGTCCGGCTAGTTCTAGCACAGATACGCAGTATTTT. It encodes CSPASSSTDTQYF.

This clonotype was recorded at least ten times. The chain uses TRBV7-9 and TRBJ2-7, with D possibly matching TRBD2 (5 bases). The CDR3 contains 16 residues. Germline values: CDR1 SEHNR, CDR2 FQNEAQ (reference sequence). Between the trimmed V and J ends, which lost 0 bases and 6 bases, there was a span of 18 bases. CDR3 loop: CASSLAAGQALREQYF. The DNA for the CDR3 is TGTGCCAGCAGCTTAGCGGCGGGCCAGGCCTTGCGCGAGCAGTACTTC.

About this clonotype: Germline is not matched at one junction end, which may reflect a read error. The chain carries TRBV11-2 and TRBJ2-1, with 7 bases identical to TRBD2. The CDR3 runs 18 residues. Germline values: CDR1 SGHAT, CDR2 FQNNGV. The CDR3 DNA follows: TGTGACAGCAGCTTTGACCCTAGGAGGACCGGGAGGTACATTGAGCAGTTCTTC. It codes for CDSSFDPRRTGRYIEQFF. The whole variable domain, filled in from reference TRBV11-2 and TRBJ2-1, reads EAGVAQSPRYKIIEKRQSVAFWCNPISGHATLYWYQQILGQGPKLLIQFQNNGVVDDSQLPKDRFSAERLKGVDSTLKIQPAKLEDSAVYLCDSSFDPRRTGRYIEQFFGPGTRLTVL.

This clonotype showed up just a few times. This clone may be a read error of a much larger clone one base away. The V gene is TRBV29-1, the J gene TRBJ2-5; 10 positions agree with TRBD1. The V segment lost 5 bases and the J segment 4 bases; nucleotides outside the gene matches: 4. CDR1 and CDR2 (germline): SQVTM, ANQGSEA. CDR3 length: 13 residues. The CDR3 is CSVRQGALETQYF. CDR3 DNA: TGCAGCGTTAGACAGGGGGCTCTAGAGACCCAGTACTTC.

Points on this clonotype: The missing conserved phenylalanine or tryptophan at the end of this CDR3 makes a read error likely. The DNA is omitted, as the CDR3 cannot be located on it reliably, and the CDR3 follows TCRdb's listing. The chain joins TRBV10-1 to TRBJ2-3. Germline V gene sequence: CDR1 WNHNN, CDR2 SYGVQD (reference sequence). Termini included, the CDR3 measures 10 amino acids. The CDR3 sequence: CASSSDTRYL.

The CDR3 DNA follows: TGTGCCAGCAGCTTTGATCGGGACAGGGTTAGCACAGGGGAGCTGTTTTTT. Protein: CASSFDRDRVSTGELFF. This chain uses TRBV11-2 with TRBJ2-2, with 9 bases fitting TRBD1. Per germline, CDR1 SGHAT and CDR2 FQNNGV. Trimming at V came to 3 bases and at J to 8 bases, leaving 13 bases not matched to a gene. The CDR3 consists of 17 residues.

Remarks on this clonotype: Germline and junction disagree at one end, which may indicate a read error. The chain is built from TRBV5-1 and TRBJ1-4, with D possibly TRBD1 on 5 matching bases. The CDR3 runs 15 residues. CDR1 and CDR2 from the germline V gene are SGHRS and YFSETQ. CDR3 sequence (DNA): TGCGCCAGCAGGTTGGTGACGGGGGGTGGTGAAAAACTGTTTTTT. It codes for CASRLVTGGGEKLFF.

This clonotype was seen ten or more times. The chain has TRBV2 and TRBJ2-3; the D is unclear. V was trimmed by 8 bases and J by 2 bases, leaving 17 bases between them. Germline loops: CDR1 SNHLY, CDR2 FYNNEI. This CDR3 is 15 amino acids long. DNA for the CDR3: TGTGCCAGCCGGTCGTCCCAGTTATCCACAGATACGCAGTATTTT. Translated, it gives CASRSSQLSTDTQYF.

As to this clonotype: It is likely a read error, because the conserved phenylalanine at the end of the CDR3 is missing. Because the CDR3's place on the DNA is in doubt, the DNA is left out and the CDR3 is given as listed by TCRdb. The chain is built from TRBV6-1 and TRBJ2-1; no check of the table's D call, TRBD1, against the DNA was made. The CDR3 has 14 residues if both end residues are counted. CDR1 is MNHNS and CDR2 is SASEGT in the germline V gene. CDR3 sequence reads: CASREWQGADERFL.

V usage is TRBV11-2 and J usage is TRBJ1-1; TRBD1 matches 10 bases. This CDR3 comprises 17 residues. Germline assignment: CDR1 SGHAT and CDR2 FQNNGV. Written as DNA, the CDR3 is TGTACTACCAGCCGAATGGGGGGACAGGGGTTCGGCACTGAAGCTTTCTTT. Its translation: CTTSRMGGQGFGTEAFF. Full variable domain (missing parts from reference TRBV11-2 and TRBJ1-1): EAGVAQSPRYKIIEKRQSVAFWCNPISGHATLYWYQQILGQGPKLLIQFQNNGVVDDSQLPKDRFSAERLKGVDSTLKIQPAKLEDSAVYLCTTSRMGGQGFGTEAFFGQGTRLTVV.

For this clonotype: Likely a read error: the CDR3 ends without its conserved phenylalanine or tryptophan. CDR3 region: CASSYHGTGVPTRRQGLKNEQFL. In DNA, the CDR3 is TGTGCCAGCAGTTACCACGGGACAGGGGTTCCCACTAGACGGCAGGGACTAAAAAATGAGCAGTTCCTC. The chain recombines TRBV6-6 with TRBJ2-1; 10 bases are shared with TRBD1. Germline CDR1 is MNHNY and CDR2 is SVGAGI (reference sequence). CDR3 size: 23 residues. Trimming at V came to 2 bases and at J to 7 bases, leaving 29 bases not matched to a gene.

In regard to this clonotype: The junction shows a germline mismatch at one end, possibly a read error. This sequence joins TRBV11-2 and TRBJ2-5; 7 nucleotides agree with TRBD2. The CDR3 has 16 residues. Germline values: CDR1 SGHAT, CDR2 FQNNGV. CDR3 residues: CVSSFGSSGPGGTQYF. CDR3 in DNA: TGTGTCAGCAGCTTTGGGAGTAGCGGCCCGGGGGGGACCCAGTACTTC.

This chain connects TRBV12-3 or TRBV12-4 to TRBJ2-1; D might be TRBD1 or TRBD2, each matching 5 bases. V was pared by 9 bases and J by 9 bases, with 21 bases between. This CDR3 is 14 amino acids long. In DNA form, the CDR3 reads TGTGCCAGTACCACAGATCAGAGGGGCATTGAGCAGTTCTTC. Translated, it gives CASTTDQRGIEQFF.

This sequence joins TRBV4-1 and TRBJ2-4; no definite D call. Germline V lookup: CDR1 MGHRA, CDR2 YSYEKL. The CDR3 has 19 amino acids. With 0 bases removed from V and 1 base from J, the gap between germline ends came to 19 bases. In DNA, the CDR3 is TGCGCCAGCAGCCAAGATTCGGGTAGGAGTAGCCATGCCAAAAACATTCAGTACTTC. It specifies CASSQDSGRSSHAKNIQYF.

A remark on this clonotype: The junction departs from the called germline gene at one end, perhaps through a read error. The gene calls are TRBV11-2 and TRBJ2-5; D perhaps matches TRBD2 (5 bases). CDR1 is SGHAT, CDR2 FQNNGV, per germline. This CDR3 comprises 14 residues. The CDR3 DNA reads TGTGCCAGCAGAAGACTGGAAGTCTGGGAGACTCAGTACTTC. As protein: CASRRLEVWETQYF.

A remark on this clonotype: One junction end disagrees with the germline gene, perhaps due to a read error. The chain joins TRBV6-1 to TRBJ2-7, with 7 bases lining up with TRBD1. The CDR3 consists of 15 residues. Germline CDR1 MNHNS, CDR2 SASEGT. The CDR3 loop is CARGAPGQRSYEQYF. The CDR3, as DNA: TGTGCCAGAGGGGCTCCGGGACAGAGATCCTACGAACAGTACTTC.

Notes on this clonotype: An end of the junction does not agree with germline; a read error may underlie this. This chain joins TRBV11-2 and TRBJ2-7; 7 bases fit TRBD2. Germline CDR1 is SGHAT and CDR2 is FQNNGV. CDR3 length: 15 amino acids. The CDR3 DNA reads TGCGCCAGCAGATTAGCTCGGGGGAGGGATATAGAGCAGTACTTC. It yields the protein CASRLARGRDIEQYF.

This clonotype was observed at least ten times. The chain has TRBV7-9 and TRBJ1-1, with TRBD1 as a possible D gene (6 bases). V lost 5 bases and J lost 0, with 13 bases in between. CDR3 length equals 15 residues. Germline loops: CDR1 SEHNR, CDR2 FQNEAQ (reference sequence). Here the CDR3 reads CASSPQGLMNTEAFF. CDR3 DNA sequence: TGTGCCAGCAGCCCTCAGGGGCTAATGAACACTGAAGCTTTCTTT.

On this clonotype: Since a much larger clone is just one base distant, this may be a read error. The chain joins TRBV5-1 to TRBJ2-1; 8 bases align to TRBD2. CDR1 and CDR2 from the germline V gene are SGHRS and YFSETQ. The CDR3 has 16 amino acids. Trimming took 0 bases from V and 7 from J; bases not matched to a gene: 9. The CDR3 DNA is TGCGCCAGCAGCTTGGACTCCAGCGGGAGTGAAAATGAGCAGTTCTTC. Protein product: CASSLDSSGSENEQFF.

Concerning this clonotype itself: A read error may produce the germline difference seen at one junction end. The chain uses TRBV12-3 or TRBV12-4 and TRBJ2-5; D is possibly TRBD1 or TRBD2 (5 bases each). CDR3 length: 14 residues. The DNA of the CDR3 is TGTGCCAGCAGTCACCGGGACGCACAAGAGATCCAGTACTTC. Its protein product is CASSHRDAQEIQYF.

This clonotype was counted once. One junction end does not reproduce the germline sequence, and a read error may be involved. The chain has TRBV11-2 and TRBJ2-1; D not resolved. This CDR3 spans 14 amino acids. Per germline, CDR1 SGHAT and CDR2 FQNNGV. For the CDR3, the DNA is TGTGCCAGCAACTCCGCTGCAGGCGGTAATGGGCAGTTCTTT. The encoded protein is CASNSAAGGNGQFF.

This clonotype was picked up a small number of times. In this CDR3 the conserved last residue, phenylalanine or tryptophan, is missing, so a read error is likely. The gene calls are TRBV7-8 and TRBJ1-5; tentative D call: TRBD1 (5 bases). V was cut by 4 bases and J by 5 bases, with 12 bases left in between. Germline CDR1 reads SGHVS; CDR2 reads FQNEAQ. This CDR3 has 14 residues. CDR3 residues: CASSSDWGDQPQHL. The DNA of the CDR3 is TGTGCCAGCAGCTCAGACTGGGGCGATCAGCCCCAGCATCTT.

This sequence joins TRBV4-1 and TRBJ1-6; 7 bases align to TRBD1. The CDR3 is 15 amino acids. Germline assignment: CDR1 MGHRA and CDR2 YSYEKL. The V and J ends lost 8 bases and 6 bases, in that order; junction bases with no gene match: 10. The CDR3 bases are TGCGCCAGCCTCCTCCCGGGACAGAGTAATTCACCCCTCCACTTT. It encodes CASLLPGQSNSPLHF.

Worth noting for this clonotype: The conserved final phenylalanine or tryptophan is absent from the CDR3, which likely points to a read error. The rearrangement joins TRBV11-2 to TRBJ2-3; D uncertain. Per the germline V gene, CDR1 is SGHAT and CDR2 is FQNNGV. Between the trimmed V and J ends, which lost 1 base and 5 bases, there was a span of 19 bases. The length of the CDR3 is 17 residues. The CDR3 loop is CASSLVGVGSGEDTQYY. CDR3 nucleotide sequence: TGTGCCAGCAGCTTAGTCGGTGTGGGGTCGGGTGAAGATACGCAGTATTAT.

The CDR3 loop reads CAITLGEGQAGYTF. CDR3 DNA: TGTGCCATCACCCTAGGAGAGGGACAGGCGGGCTACACCTTC. The V and J genes are TRBV10-3 and TRBJ1-2; TRBD1 matches 8 bases. The CDR3 is 14 residues long. With 7 bases clipped from V and 8 bases from J, the junction kept 12 bases outside the gene matches. Germline CDR1 is ENHRY and CDR2 is SYGVKD.

Remarks on this clonotype: An end of the junction does not agree with germline; a read error may underlie this. This chain joins TRBV6-5 and TRBJ1-2, with D tentatively TRBD1 (5 bases). This CDR3 has 16 amino acids. Germline CDR1 MNHEY, CDR2 SVGAGI. The CDR3 DNA is TGTGTCAGCAGTTACTCTGGGCAGGGCATTAACTATGGCTACATCTTC. Its translation: CVSSYSGQGINYGYIF.